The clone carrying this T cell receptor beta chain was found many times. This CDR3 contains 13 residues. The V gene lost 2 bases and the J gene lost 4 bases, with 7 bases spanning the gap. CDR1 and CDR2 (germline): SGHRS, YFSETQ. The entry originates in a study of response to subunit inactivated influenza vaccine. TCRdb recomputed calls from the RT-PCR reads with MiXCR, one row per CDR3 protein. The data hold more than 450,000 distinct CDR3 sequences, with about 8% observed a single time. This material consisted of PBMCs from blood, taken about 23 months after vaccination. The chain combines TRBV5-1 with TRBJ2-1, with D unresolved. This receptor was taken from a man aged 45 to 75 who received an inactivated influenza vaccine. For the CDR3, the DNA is TGCGCCAGCAGCTTATCTGGGTACAATGAGCAGTTCTTC. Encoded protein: CASSLSGYNEQFF.